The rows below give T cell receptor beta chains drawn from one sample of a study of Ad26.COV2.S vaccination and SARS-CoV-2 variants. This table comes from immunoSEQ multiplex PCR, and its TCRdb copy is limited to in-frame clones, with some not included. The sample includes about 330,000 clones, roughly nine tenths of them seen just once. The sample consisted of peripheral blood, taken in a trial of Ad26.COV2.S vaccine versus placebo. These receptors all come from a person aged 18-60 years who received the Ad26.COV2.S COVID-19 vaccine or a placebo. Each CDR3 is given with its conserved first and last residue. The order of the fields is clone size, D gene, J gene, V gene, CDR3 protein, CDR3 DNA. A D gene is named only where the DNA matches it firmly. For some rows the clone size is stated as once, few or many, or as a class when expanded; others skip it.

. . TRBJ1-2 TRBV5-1 CASSPERGSGYGYTF TGCGCCAGCAGCCCGGAGAGGGGTTCAGGCTATGGCTACACCTTC
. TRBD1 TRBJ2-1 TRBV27 CASTTRQGARNEQFF TGTGCCAGCACAACCCGACAGGGGGCAAGGAATGAGCAGTTCTTC
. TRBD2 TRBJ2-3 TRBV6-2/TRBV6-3 CASSTGAGVFTDTQYF TGTGCCAGCAGTACTGGAGCGGGGGTCTTCACAGATACGCAGTATTTT
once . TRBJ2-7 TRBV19 CASSWAAGKGSYEQYF TGTGCCAGTAGTTGGGCAGCAGGGAAGGGCTCCTACGAGCAGTACTTC
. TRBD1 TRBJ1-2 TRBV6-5 CASSRDRGPYYGYTF TGTGCCAGCAGCCGAGACAGGGGGCCCTACTATGGCTACACCTTC
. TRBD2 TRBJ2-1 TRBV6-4 CASQLQGSGGGQQFF TGTGCCAGCCAACTACAGGGTAGCGGGGGGGGTCAGCAGTTCTTC
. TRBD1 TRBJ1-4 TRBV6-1 CASSDGPGGAEEKLFF TGTGCCAGCAGTGATGGGCCAGGGGGCGCAGAGGAAAAACTGTTTTTT
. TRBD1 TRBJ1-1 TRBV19 CASSIDRGYTEAFF TGTGCCAGTAGTATAGACAGGGGGTACACTGAAGCTTTCTTT
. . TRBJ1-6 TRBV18 CASSPVATGSPLHF TGTGCCAGCTCACCGGTAGCGACGGGTTCACCCCTCCACTTT
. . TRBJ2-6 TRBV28 CASTLSGANVLTF TGTGCCAGCACCCTATCAGGGGCCAACGTCCTGACTTTC
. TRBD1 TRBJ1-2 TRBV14 CASSQTPSGGAGGYTF TGTGCCAGCAGCCAAACCCCTTCAGGGGGCGCGGGAGGCTACACCTTC
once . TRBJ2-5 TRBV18 CASSPGAQETQYF TGTGCCAGCTCACCAGGAGCCCAAGAGACCCAGTACTTC
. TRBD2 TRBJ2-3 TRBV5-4 CASSRRAGAGADTQYF TGTGCCAGCAGCCGCAGGGCGGGAGCGGGCGCAGATACGCAGTATTTT
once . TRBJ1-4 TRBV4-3 CASSQMDGPNEKLFF TGCGCCAGCAGCCAAATGGATGGCCCTAATGAAAAACTGTTTTTT
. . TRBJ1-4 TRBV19 CASSIVRGDEKLFF TGTGCCAGTAGTATAGTGAGAGGGGATGAAAAACTGTTTTTT
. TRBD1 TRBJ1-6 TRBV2 CASSGVGGYSSSPLHF TGTGCCAGCAGTGGAGTAGGGGGCTATAGTAGTTCACCCCTCCACTTT
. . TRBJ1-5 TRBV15 CATSRDQRPNQPQHF TGTGCCACCAGCAGAGATCAAAGACCTAATCAGCCCCAGCATTTT
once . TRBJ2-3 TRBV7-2 CASSLFEGTRDTQYF TGTGCCAGCAGCTTATTCGAGGGCACAAGAGATACGCAGTATTTT
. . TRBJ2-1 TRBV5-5 CASSSVSGRNEQFF TGTGCCAGCAGCTCGGTGTCAGGGCGCAATGAGCAGTTCTTC
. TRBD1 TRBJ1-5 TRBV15 CATSGPGGSNQPQHF TGTGCCACCAGCGGACCAGGGGGGAGTAATCAGCCCCAGCATTTT
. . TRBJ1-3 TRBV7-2 CASSFGQASGNTIYF TGTGCCAGCAGCTTTGGGCAGGCGTCTGGAAACACCATATATTTT
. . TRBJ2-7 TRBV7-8 CASSSWAIKGAEQYF TGTGCCAGCAGCTCCTGGGCGATTAAAGGAGCCGAGCAGTACTTC
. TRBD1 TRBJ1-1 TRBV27 CASSSRQGRGAEAFF TGTGCCAGCAGTTCGCGACAGGGACGCGGTGCTGAAGCTTTCTTT
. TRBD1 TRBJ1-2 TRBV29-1 CSVYQGDRYGYTF TGCAGCGTTTACCAGGGGGATCGGTATGGCTACACCTTC
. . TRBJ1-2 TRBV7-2 CASSPENHPGEGHGYTF TGTGCCAGCAGCCCAGAAAACCACCCGGGCGAGGGCCATGGCTACACCTTC
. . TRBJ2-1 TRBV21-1 CASSKAQESYNEQFF TGTGCCAGCAGCAAAGCCCAGGAGTCGTACAATGAGCAGTTCTTC
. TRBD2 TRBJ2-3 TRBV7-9 CASSWLAGGLTDTQYF TGTGCCAGCAGCTGGTTAGCGGGGGGTCTCACAGATACGCAGTATTTT
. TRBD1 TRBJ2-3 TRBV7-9 CANRDRSTDTQYF TGTGCCAACAGGGACAGGAGCACAGATACGCAGTATTTT
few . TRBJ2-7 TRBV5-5 CASSLRLGVNTYEQYF TGTGCCAGCAGCTTGAGGTTAGGTGTCAACACCTACGAGCAGTACTTC
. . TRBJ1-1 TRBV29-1 CSVGQGRNTEAFF TGCAGCGTTGGTCAGGGGCGGAACACTGAAGCTTTCTTT
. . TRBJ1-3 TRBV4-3 CASSQDRWNSGNTIYF TGCGCCAGCAGCCAAGACCGGTGGAACTCTGGAAACACCATATATTTT
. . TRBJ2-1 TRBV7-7 CASSQTPASYNEQFF TGTGCCAGCAGTCAAACCCCAGCCTCCTACAATGAGCAGTTCTTC